The clone carrying this T cell receptor beta chain turned up a few times. Its specificity is not known. CD4+ T cells that had been cultured provided DNA sequenced with the Oncomine TCR Beta short-read assay. MiXCR, run by TCRdb on the PCR reads, gives a single entry per CDR3 protein. Of 15,000 to 20,000 distinct CDR3 sequences in the sample, around 45% were seen once. Germline lookup yields CDR1 MNHEY and CDR2 SMNVEV (reference sequence). V shed 7 bases, J shed 7 bases, and the junction held 11 bases outside the gene matches. This CDR3 is 14 amino acids long. This record comes from a study of vaccination and CD4 T cells after COVID-19. Treatment indicated: approximately nine-day PBMC culture with coronavirus spike peptide pools or control peptides (ViraFEST assay). Before TCRs were sequenced, ViraFEST expanded antigen-specific T cells with peptide pools.

The sequence came from a human donor who had recovered from COVID-19. Sequencing was performed on CD4+ T cells from blood, cultured in vitro, taken before SARS-CoV-2 vaccination. The chain uses TRBV27 and TRBJ1-2; 8 bases are shared with TRBD1. The CDR3 sequence: CASKRAGGAFGYTF. Written as DNA, the CDR3 is TGTGCCAGCAAGCGCGCAGGGGGCGCGTTTGGCTACACCTTC.